These 20 T cell receptor beta chains share one sample of origin, sequenced in a study of blood T cell repertoires in COVID-19. The protocol was immunoSEQ multiplex PCR, while the TCRdb copy is restricted to in-frame clones and leaves out a portion. This sample has about 150,000 clones, with 65% to 90% found just once. Sample: peripheral blood. The receptors stem from a woman aged 60-75 years with COVID-19, enrolled during active disease.

The rearrangement joins TRBV4-1 to TRBJ1-4, with unresolved D. Per the germline V gene, CDR1 is MGHRA and CDR2 is YSYEKL. V lost 1 base to trimming and J lost 0 bases, with 6 bases between them. CDR3 length: 15 residues. For the CDR3, the DNA is TGCGCCAGCAGCCAAGCGGGGACAACTAATGAAAAACTGTTTTTT. This encodes CASSQAGTTNEKLFF.

The chain carries TRBV6-5 and TRBJ2-7; 8 nucleotides line up with TRBD2. After removal of 10 bases from V and 2 bases from J, the junction contained 7 bases not matched to a gene. Germline CDR1 reads MNHEY; CDR2 reads SVGAGI. This CDR3 is 13 amino acids long. CDR3 bases: TGTGCCAACGGGGGACTAGGGCCCTACGAGCAGTACTTC. Translation gives CANGGLGPYEQYF.

As regards this clone: An end of the junction differs from the germline gene, which may be a read error. V gene TRBV7-7 combines with J gene TRBJ2-7; D is ambiguous. The CDR3 is 13 residues long. Germline CDR1 SSHAT, CDR2 FNYEAQ (reference sequence). The CDR3 loop reads CASSLAAGYEQYF. The CDR3 DNA sequence: TGTGCTAGCAGCTTAGCCGCCGGGTACGAGCAGTACTTC.

The chain joins TRBV3-1 (or the pseudogene TRBV3-2) to TRBJ1-2; a possible D gene is TRBD1 (6 bases). Germline values: CDR1 LGHDT, CDR2 YNNKEL (reference sequence). The length of the CDR3 is 16 residues. Trimming cost V 1 base and J 8 bases, with 20 bases left between them. The CDR3 spells CASSQAGDNVLGGYTF. CDR3 coding DNA: TGTGCCAGCAGCCAAGCAGGGGACAACGTCCTGGGGGGCTACACCTTC.

This clone was observed a few times. The V and J genes are TRBV6-5 and TRBJ2-1; weak D call: TRBD2 (5 bases). Trimming shortened V by 7 bases and J by 9 bases, and 13 bases separated the two germline ends. CDR3 length: 12 amino acids. CDR1 is MNHEY and CDR2 is SVGAGI in the germline V gene. The DNA of the CDR3 is TGTGCCAGCACCTGGGAGAGGCTTGAGCAGTTCTTC. Amino acids: CASTWERLEQFF.

This clone was recorded once. The chain employs TRBV3-1 (or the pseudogene TRBV3-2) and TRBJ2-1; tentative D call: TRBD2 (5 bases). Germline lookup yields CDR1 LGHDT and CDR2 YNNKEL (reference sequence). This CDR3 contains 14 residues. V lost 1 base and J lost 4, with 8 bases in between. CDR3 amino acids: CASSQGGRYNEQFF. As DNA, the CDR3 is TGTGCCAGCAGCCAAGGAGGGCGGTACAATGAGCAGTTCTTC.

The chain is built from TRBV12-3 or TRBV12-4 and TRBJ1-1, with 7 bases that match TRBD1. The CDR3 extends over 13 amino acids. J was trimmed by 3 bases and V by 4 bases; bases with no gene match: 2. The DNA of the CDR3 is TGTGCCAGCAGTTATGACAGGGACACTGAAGCTTTCTTT. Translated, it gives CASSYDRDTEAFF.

V gene TRBV18 combines with J gene TRBJ2-3; TRBD2 matches at 12 bases. J was trimmed by 5 bases and V by 3 bases; bases with no gene match: 12. CDR3 length equals 18 residues. Germline lookup yields CDR1 KGHSH and CDR2 LQKENI. The CDR3: CASSPYASGRAERDTQYF. The CDR3 DNA reads as TGTGCCAGCTCACCCTATGCTAGCGGGAGGGCCGAAAGAGATACGCAGTATTTT.

This sequence joins TRBV15 and TRBJ2-5, with 8 nucleotides matching TRBD1. Trimming removed 3 bases from V and 2 bases from J; junction bases left unmatched: 8. The CDR3 is 16 amino acids. The germline V gene encodes CDR1 LNHNV and CDR2 YYDKDF (reference sequence). The CDR3 here is CATSSLPGTGQETQYF. CDR3 DNA: TGTGCCACCAGCAGTTTACCCGGGACAGGACAAGAGACCCAGTACTTC.

This chain joins TRBV7-3 and TRBJ2-1; D unclear. The CDR3 has 15 amino acids. Germline loops: CDR1 SGHTA, CDR2 FQGTGA. Trimming removed 1 base at V and 2 bases at J, with 9 bases between. The CDR3 bases are TGTGCCAGCAGCTTAAGTGCCGGAGCCTACAATGAGCAGTTCTTC. Translating it yields CASSLSAGAYNEQFF. Drawing the rest from reference TRBV7-3 and TRBJ2-1, the complete variable domain is GAGVSQTPSNKVTEKGKYVELRCDPISGHTALYWYRQSLGQGPEFLIYFQGTGAADDSGLPNDRFFAVRPEGSVSTLKIQRTERGDSAVYLCASSLSAGAYNEQFFGPGTRLTVL.

The V call is TRBV6-4, the J call TRBJ2-6; 11 nucleotides align to TRBD2. CDR1 is MRHNA and CDR2 is SNTAGT in the germline V gene. The CDR3 contains 17 residues. The J segment lost 1 base and the V segment lost 5 bases, leaving 4 bases of the junction unmatched. The DNA of the CDR3 is TGTGCCAGCAGTCTACTAGCGGGAGTGTCTGGGGCCAACGTCCTGACTTTC. Protein: CASSLLAGVSGANVLTF.

The rearrangement links TRBV7-3 to TRBJ2-6, with D perhaps matching TRBD2 (5 bases). V lost 4 bases to trimming and J lost 1 base, with 14 bases between them. This CDR3 is built from 17 residues. Germline CDR1 is SGHTA and CDR2 is FQGTGA. For the CDR3, the DNA is TGTGCCAGCAGCTACTTTGGGAGTATGTCTGGGGCCAACGTCCTGACTTTC. Residues: CASSYFGSMSGANVLTF.

This rearrangement joins TRBV2 to TRBJ2-5; a weak D match, TRBD2 (5 bases). The germline CDR1 and CDR2 sequences are SNHLY and FYNNEI. Trimming removed 6 bases at V and 4 bases at J, with 9 bases between. The CDR3 has 12 amino acids. CDR3 sequence reads: CASRVAGETQYF. CDR3 nucleotides: TGTGCCAGCAGAGTGGCGGGAGAGACCCAGTACTTC. Full variable domain (missing parts from reference TRBV2 and TRBJ2-5): EPEVTQTPSHQVTQMGQEVILRCVPISNHLYFYWYRQILGQKVEFLVSFYNNEISEKSEIFDDQFSVERPDGSNFTLKIRSTKLEDSAMYFCASRVAGETQYFGPGTRLLVL.

This chain links TRBV5-5 with TRBJ1-2; TRBD1 aligns across 8 bases. After removal of 6 bases from V and 4 bases from J, the junction contained 8 bases not matched to a gene. There are 14 residues in the CDR3. Germline V lookup: CDR1 SGHKS, CDR2 YYEKEE (reference sequence). DNA for the CDR3: TGTGCCAGCACCCTTCGGGGACAGGTCTATGGCTACACCTTC. Translated: CASTLRGQVYGYTF. Together with reference TRBV5-5 and TRBJ1-2, the CDR3 gives the full variable domain: DAGVTQSPTHLIKTRGQQVTLRCSPISGHKSVSWYQQVLGQGPQFIFQYYEKEERGRGNFPDRFSARQFPNYSSELNVNALLLGDSALYLCASTLRGQVYGYTFGSGTRLTVV.

The chain has TRBV5-5 and TRBJ1-2; D might be TRBD1 (6 bases). Germline V lookup: CDR1 SGHKS, CDR2 YYEKEE (reference sequence). V was cut by 0 bases and J by 5 bases, with 11 bases left in between. This CDR3 region has 14 residues. CDR3 nucleotide sequence: TGTGCCAGCAGCTTGGGGGACAAGGGATATGGCTACACCTTC. Amino acid sequence: CASSLGDKGYGYTF.

This clone was seen a few times. The DNA for the CDR3 is TGTGCCAGCAGCCAATCTCTCCTCGACACCGGGGAGCTGTTTTTT. As protein: CASSQSLLDTGELFF. The chain couples TRBV14 to TRBJ2-2; no firm D call. V was shortened by 2 bases and J by 3 bases, with 10 bases between the two germline ends. The CDR3 runs to 15 residues. Germline CDR1 and CDR2: SGHDN and FVKESK. The whole variable domain, remainder taken from reference TRBV14 and TRBJ2-2, is EAGVTQFPSHSVIEKGQTVTLRCDPISGHDNLYWYRRVMGKEIKFLLHFVKESKQDESGMPNNRFLAERTGGTYSTLKVQPAELEDSGVYFCASSQSLLDTGELFFGEGSRLTVL.

The chain has TRBV6-5 and TRBJ1-1, with a weak D call TRBD1 (5 bases). CDR3 length equals 15 residues. Germline CDR1 and CDR2: MNHEY and SVGAGI. Trimming shortened V by 0 bases and J by 1 base, and 9 bases separated the two germline ends. CDR3 sequence reads: CASSYSWGGNTEAFF. CDR3 sequence (DNA): TGTGCCAGCAGTTACTCATGGGGCGGGAACACTGAAGCTTTCTTT.

The chain employs TRBV6-5 and TRBJ1-5; D is unresolved. V lost 6 bases and J 0 bases, leaving 12 bases between the germline ends. Germline-derived CDR1 and CDR2 are MNHEY and SVGAGI. This CDR3 is 15 amino acids long. In DNA form, the CDR3 reads TGTGCCAGCAGACCTTTCGGGAGTAGCAATCAGCCCCAGCATTTT. Protein product: CASRPFGSSNQPQHF.

This clone was detected a few times. V is TRBV27 and J is TRBJ1-5; D ambiguous. The CDR3 has 13 amino acids. The V gene's germline CDR1 is MNHEY and CDR2 SMNVEV (reference sequence). Trimming removed 3 bases from V and 7 bases from J, with 10 bases in between. The CDR3 DNA follows: TGTGCCAGCAGTTTGAGGGTGTTACAGCCCCAGCATTTT. Translation gives CASSLRVLQPQHF.

J is TRBJ1-2 and V is TRBV18; D is perhaps TRBD1 (6 bases). The V gene lost 2 bases and the J gene lost 0 bases, with 16 bases spanning the gap. Germline values: CDR1 KGHSH, CDR2 LQKENI. CDR3 length: 17 residues. The CDR3 region is CASSPNRGGLTNYGYTF. CDR3 nucleotide sequence: TGTGCCAGCTCACCAAATAGGGGGGGACTAACTAACTATGGCTACACCTTC. The full variable domain, in which reference TRBV18 and TRBJ1-2 provide the parts outside the CDR3, is NAGVMQNPRHLVRRRGQEARLRCSPMKGHSHVYWYRQLPEEGLKFMVYLQKENIIDESGMPKERFSAEFPKEGPSILRIQQVVRGDSAAYFCASSPNRGGLTNYGYTFGSGTRLTVV.